The 2 T cell receptor beta chains listed next were all sequenced from one sample in a study of cytomegalovirus exposure and HLA in healthy donors. The study ran its PCR with 60 Vbeta and 13 Jbeta primers. Using immunoSEQ multiplex PCR, the repertoire was profiled, and TCRdb retains in-frame clones only, with some absent. The data contain 200,000 to 250,000 clones, approximately 85% of them seen just once; the ten biggest clones take up about 2.5%. The sample was PBMCs. Receptor source: a woman between 40 and 50 years old in good health and CMV-seronegative.

DNA of the CDR3: TGTGCCAGCAGCTTAGCGACGGGAATGAACACTGAAGCTTTCTTT. Translation gives CASSLATGMNTEAFF. The V and J genes are TRBV7-2 and TRBJ1-1, with D unclear. The germline V and J ends were trimmed by 0 bases and 0 bases, with 8 bases remaining between them. Looked up from germline, CDR1 is SGHTA and CDR2 is FQGNSA. The length of the CDR3 is 15 residues.

This rearrangement joins TRBV18 to TRBJ1-5, with D unclear. Germline loops: CDR1 KGHSH, CDR2 LQKENI. The CDR3 spans 16 residues. V lost 5 bases and J lost 0, with 14 bases in between. CDR3 bases: TGTGCCAGCTCATCGAACGATGGAGGTAGCAATCAGCCCCAGCATTTT. This translates into CASSSNDGGSNQPQHF.